Below are 30 T cell receptor beta chains sequenced from a single sample in a study of T cell changes during pregnancy in multiple sclerosis (dated by TCRdb to the late 2010s). The library was made by the immunoSEQ multiplex PCR assay. What TCRdb holds here is the immuneACCESS table cut down to in-frame rearrangements. Part of the clones is not present; checked against another copy, under half of the missing clones reflect an unresolved V gene, and the others are unexplained. Counted in this sample were about 44,000 clones; about 88% of them appeared once. The top ten hold more than 5% of the sample. Sequenced here: CD8+ T cells from peripheral blood mononuclear cells, sampled after pregnancy. Receptors originate from a female donor in good health, enrolled as a control in a pregnancy study.

The chain joins TRBV2 to TRBJ1-2; D is unresolved. The germline CDR1 and CDR2 sequences are SNHLY and FYNNEI. Trimming shortened V by 1 base and J by 1 base, and 13 bases separated the two germline ends. The CDR3 has 16 residues. The CDR3 here is CASSEGGEDSNYGYTF. DNA for the CDR3: TGTGCCAGCAGTGAAGGGGGAGAGGATAGTAACTATGGCTACACCTTC.

The CDR3 here is CASSYNLIYGYTF. In nucleotides, the CDR3 is TGTGCCAGCAGTTACAACTTAATCTATGGCTACACCTTC. The J gene is TRBJ1-2, the V gene TRBV6-5; D is unresolved. This CDR3 is built from 13 residues. V lost 2 bases to trimming and J lost 4 bases, with 8 bases between them. The germline V gene encodes CDR1 MNHEY and CDR2 SVGAGI.

The rearrangement joins TRBV10-3 to TRBJ2-7; TRBD1 matches at 7 bases. Germline CDR1 reads ENHRY; CDR2 reads SYGVKD. This CDR3 region has 14 residues. The trim removed 2 bases at V and 1 base at J, leaving 2 bases unmatched. The CDR3 nucleotides are TGTGCCATCAGTGAGCCGGGACAGTCCTACGAGCAGTACTTC. It is translated as CAISEPGQSYEQYF.

The chain joins TRBV5-6 to TRBJ2-3, with D maybe TRBD2 (5 bases). Trimming removed 3 bases from V and 3 bases from J, with 17 bases in between. The germline gives CDR1 SGHDT, CDR2 YYEEEE. CDR3 size: 16 residues. The CDR3 is CASSYVSESGTDTQYF. In DNA form, the CDR3 reads TGTGCCAGCAGCTATGTTAGCGAGAGTGGGACAGATACGCAGTATTTT.

This clone was detected only once. The V and J genes are TRBV14 and TRBJ2-1, with D unclear. Germline CDR1 and CDR2: SGHDN and FVKESK. V gave up 4 bases and J gave up 7 bases, with 11 bases separating them. This CDR3 has 13 amino acids. The CDR3 region has the DNA TGTGCCAGCAGCCTGTGGCAGGCTAATGAGCAGTTCTTC. It yields the protein CASSLWQANEQFF.

This clone appeared a single time. V is TRBV7-8 and J is TRBJ1-5; no clear D gene. The V and J ends lost 8 bases and 9 bases respectively, with 8 bases between them. The germline V gene encodes CDR1 SGHVS and CDR2 FQNEAQ. This CDR3 is built from 10 residues. In DNA form, the CDR3 reads TGTGCCAGCCCCCGGGGGCCCCAGCATTTT. Encoded protein: CASPRGPQHF.

This chain uses TRBV27 with TRBJ2-1, with TRBD2 matching over 12 bases. This CDR3 is 17 amino acids long. V dropped 4 bases and J dropped 3; count of bases not matched to a gene: 7. Germline V CDR1 and CDR2: MNHEY, SMNVEV (reference sequence). CDR3 loop: CASSSRLAGVDYNEQFF. CDR3 in DNA: TGTGCCAGCAGTTCCCGACTAGCGGGGGTTGACTACAATGAGCAGTTCTTC.

The rearrangement joins TRBV9 to TRBJ1-4, with TRBD1 matching 10 bases. The trim removed 3 bases at V and 8 bases at J, leaving 1 base unmatched. The CDR3 consists of 13 residues. Germline V gives CDR1 SGDLS, CDR2 YYNGEE. CDR3 sequence (DNA): TGTGCCAGCAGCGGGGGACAGGGGGAAAAACTGTTTTTT. This codes for CASSGGQGEKLFF.

The chain uses TRBV7-9 and TRBJ2-1, with TRBD2 as a possible D gene (5 bases). The CDR3 sequence is 16 residues long. The V gene's germline CDR1 is SEHNR and CDR2 FQNEAQ (reference sequence). V was shortened by 5 bases and J by 8 bases, with 22 bases between the two germline ends. The chain's CDR3 is CASSPSSDLFLDEQFF. The CDR3 DNA reads TGTGCCAGCAGCCCCAGTTCGGACTTGTTTTTGGATGAGCAGTTCTTC.

The chain uses TRBV25-1 and TRBJ2-1; TRBD2 aligns across 8 bases. This CDR3 contains 11 residues. From germline, CDR1 is MGHDK and CDR2 SYGVNS. Unmatched junction bases numbered 6, after V lost 7 bases and J lost 13 bases. The CDR3 is CASIAAGGQFF. The DNA for the CDR3 is TGTGCCAGCATCGCGGCGGGGGGTCAGTTCTTC. Together with reference TRBV25-1 and TRBJ2-1, the CDR3 gives the full variable domain: EADIYQTPRYLVIGTGKKITLECSQTMGHDKMYWYQQDPGMELHLIHYSYGVNSTEKGDLSSESTVSRIRTEHFPLTLESARPSHTSQYLCASIAAGGQFFGPGTRLTVL.

The chain uses TRBV2 and TRBJ2-1; 11 bases line up with TRBD1. The CDR3 spans 16 residues. Trimming cost V 4 bases and J 7 bases; bases outside gene matches: 9. Germline CDR1 SNHLY, CDR2 FYNNEI. CDR3 in amino acids: CASSGGTGGLENEQFF. The CDR3 DNA reads as TGTGCCAGCAGTGGAGGGACAGGGGGATTAGAAAATGAGCAGTTCTTC. Based on the CDR3 plus reference TRBV2 and TRBJ2-1, the full variable domain is EPEVTQTPSHQVTQMGQEVILRCVPISNHLYFYWYRQILGQKVEFLVSFYNNEISEKSEIFDDQFSVERPDGSNFTLKIRSTKLEDSAMYFCASSGGTGGLENEQFFGPGTRLTVL.

This rearrangement joins TRBV28 to TRBJ1-1; D unresolved. CDR3 length equals 14 residues. Trimming took 5 bases from V and 3 from J, leaving 13 bases between them. The germline V gene has CDR1 MDHEN and CDR2 SYDVKM. CDR3 residues: CASSPPSHYTEAFF. The CDR3 DNA reads TGTGCCAGCAGTCCCCCTAGCCACTACACTGAAGCTTTCTTT.

The rearrangement joins TRBV7-6 to TRBJ2-7; 8 positions match TRBD2. V dropped 1 base and J dropped 3; count of bases not matched to a gene: 11. There are 17 residues in the CDR3. The germline V gene has CDR1 SGHVS and CDR2 FNYEAQ. The CDR3 region is CASSLGSGGTDDYEQYF. CDR3 nucleotide sequence: TGTGCCAGCAGCTTAGGCTCGGGAGGGACGGACGACTACGAGCAGTACTTC.

V and J are TRBV6-4 and TRBJ1-4; 10 nucleotides line up with TRBD1. The CDR3 has 16 residues. After removal of 2 bases from V and 7 bases from J, the junction contained 7 bases not matched to a gene. Looked up from germline, CDR1 is MRHNA and CDR2 is SNTAGT. Here the CDR3 DNA reads TGTGCCAGCAGTGACACGCCGGGACAGGGGACTGAAAAACTGTTTTTT. Translated, it gives CASSDTPGQGTEKLFF.

This clone was recorded once. The rearrangement joins TRBV7-2 to TRBJ1-5; possibly TRBD1 for D (6 bases). This CDR3 has 15 amino acids. Trimming stripped 5 bases from V and 0 bases from J, with 11 bases between. CDR1 is SGHTA and CDR2 is FQGNSA in the germline V gene. CDR3 amino acids: CASSQGQNSNQPQHF. The CDR3 DNA is TGTGCCAGCAGCCAAGGACAGAATAGCAATCAGCCCCAGCATTTT. Full variable domain (missing parts from reference TRBV7-2 and TRBJ1-5): GAGVSQSPSNKVTEKGKDVELRCDPISGHTALYWYRQSLGQGLEFLIYFQGNSAPDKSGLPSDRFSAERTGGSVSTLTIQRTQQEDSAVYLCASSQGQNSNQPQHFGDGTRLSIL.

V and J are TRBV7-3 and TRBJ2-1, with 7 bases lining up with TRBD2. Germline loops: CDR1 SGHTA, CDR2 FQGTGA. The CDR3 has 14 residues. After removal of 2 bases from V and 8 bases from J, the junction contained 6 bases not matched to a gene. The CDR3: CASSLSLGGDEQFF. In DNA form, the CDR3 reads TGTGCCAGCAGCTTATCGTTGGGGGGGGATGAGCAGTTCTTC.

On this clone: Compared with germline, one end of the junction differs, possibly owing to a read error. The chain uses TRBV7-7 and TRBJ2-5, with a possible D match to TRBD2 (7 bases). This CDR3 is 16 amino acids long. Germline CDR1 and CDR2: SSHAT and FNYEAQ (reference sequence). The CDR3 protein is CASSPGEGYTTETQYF. As DNA, the CDR3 is TGTGCTAGCAGCCCAGGGGAGGGATACACCACGGAGACCCAGTACTTC.

The genes are TRBV7-9 and TRBJ2-3, with D possibly matching TRBD2 (6 bases). V shed 5 bases and J shed 2 bases, with 17 bases lying between them. The germline CDR1 and CDR2 sequences are SEHNR and FQNEAQ (reference sequence). The CDR3 totals 16 residues. CDR3 sequence: CASSLDGGLTTDTQYF. In DNA form, the CDR3 reads TGTGCCAGCAGCCTAGATGGGGGACTTACCACAGATACGCAGTATTTT.

This sequence joins TRBV11-2 and TRBJ1-2, with TRBD1 matching 8 bases. The CDR3 extends over 12 amino acids. V dropped 8 bases and J dropped 8; count of bases not matched to a gene: 7. CDR1 is SGHAT, CDR2 FQNNGV, per germline. CDR3 nucleotides: TGTGCCAGCCCCAACCCAGGGGGCGGCTACACCTTC. It translates to CASPNPGGGYTF. The variable domain in full, with the rest retrieved from reference TRBV11-2 and TRBJ1-2, is EAGVAQSPRYKIIEKRQSVAFWCNPISGHATLYWYQQILGQGPKLLIQFQNNGVVDDSQLPKDRFSAERLKGVDSTLKIQPAKLEDSAVYLCASPNPGGGYTFGSGTRLTVV.

This rearrangement joins TRBV18 to TRBJ2-1; possible D gene TRBD2, 5 bases. The V gene lost 6 bases and the J gene lost 4 bases, with 16 bases spanning the gap. Germline assignment: CDR1 KGHSH and CDR2 LQKENI. The length of the CDR3 is 15 residues. The CDR3 coding sequence is TGTGCCAGCTCGTCGGGGAAGTCGGCATACAATGAGCAGTTCTTC. This codes for CASSSGKSAYNEQFF.

This chain links TRBV5-4 with TRBJ1-2; 9 positions match TRBD1. Germline V lookup: CDR1 SGHNT, CDR2 YYREEE (reference sequence). The length of the CDR3 is 13 residues. V lost 4 bases, J lost 8 bases, and 6 bases stayed unmatched. The CDR3 DNA is TGTGCCAGCAGCACGGGACAGGGTGGAGGCTACACCTTC. This encodes CASSTGQGGGYTF.

The chain employs TRBV2 and TRBJ2-5; the D gene is possibly TRBD2 (7 bases). V was pared by 10 bases and J by 2 bases, with 20 bases between. The V gene's germline CDR1 is SNHLY and CDR2 FYNNEI. The CDR3 is 15 residues long. The CDR3 loop reads CAIPGEGTWQETQYF. CDR3 nucleotides: TGTGCCATTCCCGGGGAGGGGACATGGCAAGAGACCCAGTACTTC.

The chain is built from TRBV29-1 and TRBJ2-2; weak D call: TRBD1 (5 bases). CDR1 SQVTM and CDR2 ANQGSEA come from the germline V gene. CDR3 length: 12 residues. Trimming shortened V by 5 bases and J by 4 bases, and 8 bases separated the two germline ends. CDR3 coding DNA: TGCAGCGTTCGGCAGGGCACCGGGGAGCTGTTTTTT. Protein sequence: CSVRQGTGELFF.

This chain uses TRBV28 with TRBJ1-4, with D perhaps matching TRBD1 (6 bases). Trimming cost V 2 bases and J 8 bases, with 12 bases left between them. This CDR3 has 14 amino acids. In germline, CDR1 is MDHEN, CDR2 SYDVKM. The CDR3 spells CASSLRGSREKLFF. CDR3 in DNA: TGTGCCAGCAGTTTAAGGGGGAGTAGGGAAAAACTGTTTTTT.

The chain uses TRBV7-2 and TRBJ2-7, with 9 bases lining up with TRBD1. The CDR3 has 14 amino acids. V was clipped by 5 bases and J by 3 bases; unmatched bases: 5. The V gene's germline CDR1 is SGHTA and CDR2 FQGNSA. In nucleotides, the CDR3 is TGTGCCAGCAGCCGAGGACAGGGGAACTACGAGCAGTACTTC. It codes for CASSRGQGNYEQYF.

This rearrangement joins TRBV27 to TRBJ1-1, with D maybe TRBD1 (6 bases). CDR1 is MNHEY, CDR2 SMNVEV, per germline (reference sequence). V lost 2 bases and J lost 4, with 8 bases in between. The CDR3 extends over 13 amino acids. The CDR3 spells CASSLGQPTEAFF. The CDR3 coding sequence is TGTGCCAGCAGTTTAGGACAGCCCACTGAAGCTTTCTTT.

The chain has TRBV6-5 and TRBJ2-1, with D maybe TRBD1 (5 bases). CDR3 length: 14 amino acids. The ends were cut back, 6 bases at V and 0 bases at J, with 9 bases in the middle. CDR1 MNHEY and CDR2 SVGAGI come from the germline V gene. The CDR3 protein is CASSRAASYNEQFF. CDR3 bases: TGTGCCAGCAGCAGGGCCGCCTCCTACAATGAGCAGTTCTTC.

The chain couples TRBV9 to TRBJ1-2; 7 positions agree with TRBD1. In germline, CDR1 is SGDLS, CDR2 YYNGEE. V shed 3 bases, J shed 8 bases, and the junction held 1 base outside the gene matches. The CDR3 loop spans 11 amino acids. CDR3 in amino acids: CASSDRGGYTF. CDR3 sequence (DNA): TGTGCCAGCAGCGACAGGGGAGGCTACACCTTC.

The chain couples TRBV27 to TRBJ1-1; no clear D. Germline V lookup: CDR1 MNHEY, CDR2 SMNVEV (reference sequence). There are 13 residues in the CDR3. Between the trimmed V and J ends, which lost 6 bases and 5 bases, there was a span of 13 bases. The CDR3 reads CASSGEIRTEAFF. CDR3 in DNA: TGTGCCAGCAGCGGGGAAATAAGGACTGAAGCTTTCTTT.

The chain's CDR3 is CASSLIVGNTIYF. The CDR3 nucleotides are TGTGCCAGTAGCTTAATTGTCGGAAACACCATATATTTT. The chain is built from TRBV19 and TRBJ1-3; D is unresolved. The germline V and J ends were trimmed by 6 bases and 4 bases, with 10 bases remaining between them. From germline, CDR1 is LNHDA and CDR2 SQIVND (reference sequence). The CDR3 runs 13 residues.